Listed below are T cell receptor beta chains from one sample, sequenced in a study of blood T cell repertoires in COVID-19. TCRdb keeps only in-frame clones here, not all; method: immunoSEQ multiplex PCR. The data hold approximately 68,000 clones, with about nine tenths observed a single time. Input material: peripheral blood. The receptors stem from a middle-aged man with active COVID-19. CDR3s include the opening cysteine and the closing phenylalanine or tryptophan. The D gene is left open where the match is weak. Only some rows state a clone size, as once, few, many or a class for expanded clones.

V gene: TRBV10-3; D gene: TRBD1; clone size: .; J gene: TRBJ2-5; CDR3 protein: CAISVGQKETQYF; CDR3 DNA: TGTGCCATCAGTGTGGGACAGAAAGAGACCCAGTACTTC
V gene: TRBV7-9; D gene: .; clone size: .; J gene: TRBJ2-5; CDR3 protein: CASRRTGETQYF; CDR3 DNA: TGTGCCAGCAGACGGACGGGGGAGACCCAGTACTTC
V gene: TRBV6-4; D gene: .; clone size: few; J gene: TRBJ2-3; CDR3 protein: CASSEGGVRADTQYF; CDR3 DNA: TGTGCCAGCAGTGAAGGGGGGGTTCGTGCCGATACGCAGTATTTT
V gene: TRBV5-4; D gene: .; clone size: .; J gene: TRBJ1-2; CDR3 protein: CASSLAQLDGYTF; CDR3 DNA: TGTGCCAGCAGCTTGGCACAGTTAGATGGCTACACCTTC
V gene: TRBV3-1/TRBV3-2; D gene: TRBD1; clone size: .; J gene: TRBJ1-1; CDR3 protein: CASSQEGGQGEAFF; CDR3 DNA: TGTGCCAGCAGCCAAGAAGGAGGACAGGGCGAAGCTTTCTTT
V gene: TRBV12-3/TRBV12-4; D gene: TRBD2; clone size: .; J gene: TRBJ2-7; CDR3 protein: CASSRWTSYEQYF; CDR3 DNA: TGTGCCAGCAGCCGTTGGACTAGCTACGAGCAGTACTTC
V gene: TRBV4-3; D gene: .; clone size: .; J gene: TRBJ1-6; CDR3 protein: CASSQGGGSSYNSPLHF; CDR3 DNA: TGCGCCAGCAGCCAAGGGGGCGGGAGCTCCTATAATTCACCCCTCCACTTT
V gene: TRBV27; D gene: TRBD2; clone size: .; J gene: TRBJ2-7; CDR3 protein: CASSLSGGRNYEQYF; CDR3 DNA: TGTGCCAGCAGTTTATCGGGCGGGAGGAACTACGAGCAGTACTTC
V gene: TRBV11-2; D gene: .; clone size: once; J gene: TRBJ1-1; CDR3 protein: CASSRLFPETEAFF; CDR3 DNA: TGTGCCAGCAGCCGACTTTTTCCGGAGACTGAAGCTTTCTTT
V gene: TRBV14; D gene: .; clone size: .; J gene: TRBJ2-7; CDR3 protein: CASSRQQGPNYEQYF; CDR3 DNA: TGTGCCAGCAGCCGACAACAGGGCCCGAACTACGAGCAGTACTTC
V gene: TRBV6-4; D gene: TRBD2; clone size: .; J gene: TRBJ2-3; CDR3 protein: CARPAGVSTDTQYF; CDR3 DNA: TGTGCCAGGCCAGCGGGAGTAAGCACAGATACGCAGTATTTT
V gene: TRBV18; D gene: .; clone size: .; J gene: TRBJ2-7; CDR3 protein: CASSPIELGHEQYF; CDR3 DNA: TGTGCCAGCTCACCAATTGAACTAGGTCATGAGCAGTACTTC
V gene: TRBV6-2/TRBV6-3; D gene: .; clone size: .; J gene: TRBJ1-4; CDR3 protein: CASSSRVTNEKLFF; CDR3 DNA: TGTGCCAGCAGTTCCAGGGTAACTAATGAAAAACTGTTTTTT
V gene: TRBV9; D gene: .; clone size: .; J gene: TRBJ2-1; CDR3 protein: CASSTSNRANEQFF; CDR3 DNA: TGTGCCAGCAGTACTAGCAACCGGGCTAATGAGCAGTTCTTC
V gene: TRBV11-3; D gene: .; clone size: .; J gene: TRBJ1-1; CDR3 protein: CASSLRTEAFF; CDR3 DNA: TGTGCCAGCAGCTTGAGGACTGAAGCTTTCTTT
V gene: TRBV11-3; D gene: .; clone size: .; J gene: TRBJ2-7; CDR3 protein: CASSLELPIYEQYF; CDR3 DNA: TGTGCCAGCAGCTTAGAACTCCCTATCTACGAGCAGTACTTC
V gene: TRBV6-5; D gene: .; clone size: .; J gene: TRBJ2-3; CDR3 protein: CASTRDLDTDTQYF; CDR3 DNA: TGTGCCAGCACGAGGGATCTGGACACAGATACGCAGTATTTT
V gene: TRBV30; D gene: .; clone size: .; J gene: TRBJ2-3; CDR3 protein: CAWTPADTQYF; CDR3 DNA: TGTGCCTGGACCCCCGCAGATACGCAGTATTTT
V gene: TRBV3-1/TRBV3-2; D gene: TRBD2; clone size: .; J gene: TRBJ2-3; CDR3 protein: CASSLLTSGPLDTQYF; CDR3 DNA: TGTGCCAGCAGCCTTTTGACTAGCGGTCCTCTGGATACGCAGTATTTT
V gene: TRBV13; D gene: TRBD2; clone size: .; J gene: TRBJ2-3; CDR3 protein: CASSFRLAGTDTQYF; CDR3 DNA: TGTGCCAGCAGCTTCAGACTAGCCGGCACAGATACGCAGTATTTT
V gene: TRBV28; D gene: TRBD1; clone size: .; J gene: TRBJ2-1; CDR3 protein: CASSQGQGRNEQFF; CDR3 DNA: TGTGCCAGCAGTCAAGGACAGGGGCGCAATGAGCAGTTCTTC
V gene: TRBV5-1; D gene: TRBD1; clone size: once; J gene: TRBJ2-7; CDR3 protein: CASSLVGQVDEQYF; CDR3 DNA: TGCGCCAGCAGCTTGGTGGGACAGGTAGACGAGCAGTACTTC
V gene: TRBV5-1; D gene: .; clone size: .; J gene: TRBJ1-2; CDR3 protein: CASSPSNYGYTF; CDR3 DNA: TGCGCCAGCAGCCCCTCGAACTATGGCTACACCTTC
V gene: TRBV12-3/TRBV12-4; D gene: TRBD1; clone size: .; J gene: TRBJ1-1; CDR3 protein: CASSRDRARAFF; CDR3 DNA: TGTGCCAGCAGCCGGGACAGGGCTCGAGCTTTCTTT
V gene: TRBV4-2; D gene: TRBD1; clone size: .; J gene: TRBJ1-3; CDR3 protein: CASSQDLGQGGHTIYF; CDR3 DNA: TGTGCCAGCAGCCAAGATCTTGGTCAGGGGGGCCACACCATATATTTT
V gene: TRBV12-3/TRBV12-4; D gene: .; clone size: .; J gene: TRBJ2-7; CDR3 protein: CASSWTVYEQYF; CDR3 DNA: TGTGCCAGCAGTTGGACAGTCTACGAGCAGTACTTC
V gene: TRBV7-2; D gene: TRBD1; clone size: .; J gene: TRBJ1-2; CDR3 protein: CASSRGTGGNYGYTF; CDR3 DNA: TGTGCCAGCAGCAGAGGCACAGGGGGAAACTATGGCTACACCTTC
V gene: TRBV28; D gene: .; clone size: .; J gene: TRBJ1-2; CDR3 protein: CASRIGGGLGYGYTF; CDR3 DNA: TGTGCCAGCAGAATAGGGGGTGGGCTTGGGTATGGCTACACCTTC
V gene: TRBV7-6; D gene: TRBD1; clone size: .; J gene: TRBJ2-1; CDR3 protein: CASSLGSGTAPNEQFF; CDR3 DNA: TGTGCCAGCAGCTTAGGCTCCGGGACAGCCCCCAATGAGCAGTTCTTC
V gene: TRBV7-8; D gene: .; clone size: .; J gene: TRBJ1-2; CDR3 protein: CASSLGEQGTTYGYTF; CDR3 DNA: TGTGCCAGCAGCTTAGGGGAACAGGGTACAACATATGGCTACACCTTC
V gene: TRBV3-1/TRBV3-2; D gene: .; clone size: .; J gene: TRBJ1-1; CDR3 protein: CASSQDSGGRTEAFF; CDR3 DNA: TGTGCCAGCAGCCAAGATTCGGGGGGCAGGACTGAAGCTTTCTTT
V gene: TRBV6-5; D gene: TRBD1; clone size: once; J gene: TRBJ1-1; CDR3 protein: CASRRGQGNEAFF; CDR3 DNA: TGTGCCAGCAGGAGGGGACAGGGGAATGAAGCTTTCTTT
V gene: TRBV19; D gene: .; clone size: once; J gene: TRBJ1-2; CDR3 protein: CASSMSVNGYTF; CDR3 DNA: TGTGCCAGTAGTATGTCGGTAAACGGCTACACCTTC
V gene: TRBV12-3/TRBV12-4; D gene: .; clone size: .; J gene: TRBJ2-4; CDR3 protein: CASSFGGNIQYF; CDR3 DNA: TGTGCCAGCAGTTTCGGTGGAAACATTCAGTACTTC
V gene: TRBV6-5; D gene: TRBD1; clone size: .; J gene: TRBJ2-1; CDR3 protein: CASRLQGANYNEQFF; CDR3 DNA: TGTGCCAGCAGGCTACAGGGGGCAAACTACAATGAGCAGTTCTTC
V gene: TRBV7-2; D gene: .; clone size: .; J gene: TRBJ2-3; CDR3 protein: CASSLLQHTDTQYF; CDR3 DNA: TGTGCCAGCAGCTTATTACAGCACACAGATACGCAGTATTTT
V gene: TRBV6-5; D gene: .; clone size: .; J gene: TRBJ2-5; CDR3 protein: CASSSGDGRETQYF; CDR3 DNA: TGTGCCAGCAGTTCGGGGGACGGGCGAGAGACCCAGTACTTC
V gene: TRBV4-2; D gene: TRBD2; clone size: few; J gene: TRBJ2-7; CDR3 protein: CASSQELLAGRSYEQYF; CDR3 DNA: TGTGCCAGCAGCCAAGAGTTACTAGCGGGAAGATCCTACGAGCAGTACTTC
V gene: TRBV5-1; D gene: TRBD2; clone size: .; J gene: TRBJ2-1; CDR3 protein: CASSSLAGGINEQFF; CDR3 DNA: TGCGCCAGCAGCTCCCTAGCGGGAGGGATCAATGAGCAGTTCTTC
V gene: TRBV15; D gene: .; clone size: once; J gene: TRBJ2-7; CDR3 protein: CATSRRAGGPYEQYF; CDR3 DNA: TGTGCCACCAGCAGACGGGCTGGAGGCCCTTACGAGCAGTACTTC
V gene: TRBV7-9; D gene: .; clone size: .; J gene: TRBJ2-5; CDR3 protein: CASSLSRLQETQYF; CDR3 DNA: TGTGCCAGCAGCTTAAGCAGGCTTCAAGAGACCCAGTACTTC
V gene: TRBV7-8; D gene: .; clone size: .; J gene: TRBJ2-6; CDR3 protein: CASSPPFRDSGANVLTF; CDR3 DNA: TGTGCCAGCAGCCCGCCGTTCAGGGACTCTGGGGCCAACGTCCTGACTTTC
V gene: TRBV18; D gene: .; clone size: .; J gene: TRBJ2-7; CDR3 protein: CASSGPRQVREQYF; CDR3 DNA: TGTGCCAGCTCGGGCCCTCGACAGGTTCGGGAGCAGTACTTC
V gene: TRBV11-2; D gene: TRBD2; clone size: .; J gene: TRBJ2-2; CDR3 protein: CASSLELAGAGTGELFF; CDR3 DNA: TGTGCCAGCAGCTTAGAACTAGCGGGAGCGGGCACCGGGGAGCTGTTTTTT
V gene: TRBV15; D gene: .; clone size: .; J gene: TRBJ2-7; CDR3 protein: CATSISRGPLEQYF; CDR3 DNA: TGTGCCACCAGTATTTCCAGGGGACCGCTAGAGCAGTACTTC
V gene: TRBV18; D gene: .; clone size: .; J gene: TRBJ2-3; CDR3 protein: CASSPPAVSTDTQYF; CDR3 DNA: TGTGCCAGCTCACCCCCGGCGGTGAGCACAGATACGCAGTATTTT
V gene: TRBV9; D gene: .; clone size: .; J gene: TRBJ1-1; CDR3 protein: CASSVGAVTWNTEAFF; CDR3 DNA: TGTGCCAGCAGCGTAGGTGCTGTTACATGGAACACTGAAGCTTTCTTT
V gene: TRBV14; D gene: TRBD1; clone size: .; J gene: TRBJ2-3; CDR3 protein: CASSQRIPGQGSDTQYF; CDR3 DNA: TGTGCCAGCAGCCAGCGTATACCGGGACAGGGGTCAGATACGCAGTATTTT
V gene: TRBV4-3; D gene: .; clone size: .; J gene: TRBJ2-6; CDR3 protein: CASSQDPQGGANVLTF; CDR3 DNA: TGCGCCAGCAGCCAAGATCCCCAGGGGGGGGCCAACGTCCTGACTTTC